These 29 T cell receptor beta chains came from one sample sequenced in a study of shared clonotypes between healthy human individuals. Sequencing used immunoSEQ multiplex PCR; TCRdb keeps in-frame clones, though not all of them. This sample yields 2 million to 2.5 million clones, of which 85% to 95% are seen a single time; 0.3% to 0.4% belongs to the top ten. Source material: naive CD4+ T cells from PBMCs. Regarding subset: CD45RA+ positively selected. These receptor sequences come from a man aged 18-30 years in good health. Some clones in this sample may be carry-over from other donors' samples.

This chain connects TRBV28 to TRBJ2-5; D uncertain. CDR1 is MDHEN, CDR2 SYDVKM, per germline. Trimming shortened V by 8 bases and J by 5 bases, and 12 bases separated the two germline ends. The CDR3 length is 12 residues. CDR3 protein: CASGRVLETQYF. DNA of the CDR3: TGTGCCAGCGGTCGGGTGTTGGAGACCCAGTACTTC.

This clone was recorded once. The rearrangement links TRBV7-7 to TRBJ2-3, with unresolved D. Germline CDR1 is SSHAT and CDR2 is FNYEAQ (reference sequence). Trimming removed 5 bases from V and 2 bases from J, with 8 bases in between. The CDR3 is 13 residues long. The CDR3 DNA sequence: TGTGCCAGCAGCCTACTAACCACAGATACGCAGTATTTT. Translating gives CASSLLTTDTQYF. Filled out from reference TRBV7-7 and TRBJ2-3, the complete variable domain reads GAGVSQSPRYKVTKRGQDVTLRCDPISSHATLYWYQQALGQGPEFLTYFNYEAQPDKSGLPSDRFSAERPEGSISTLTIQRTEQRDSAMYRCASSLLTTDTQYFGPGTRLTVL.

DNA for the CDR3: TGTGCCAGCAGCGTAGGACTAGCGGACACCGGGGAGCTGTTTTTT. It yields the protein CASSVGLADTGELFF. This rearrangement joins TRBV9 to TRBJ2-2; 9 nucleotides line up with TRBD2. V gave up 0 bases and J gave up 3 bases; unmatched junction bases: 0. There are 15 residues in the CDR3. The germline gives CDR1 SGDLS, CDR2 YYNGEE.

This clone was detected only a few times. The rearrangement links TRBV25-1 to TRBJ1-4, with D hard to call. Germline-derived CDR1 and CDR2 are MGHDK and SYGVNS. This CDR3 is 15 amino acids long. The V and J ends lost 2 bases and 0 bases respectively, with 7 bases between them. CDR3 DNA sequence: TGTGCCAGCAGTGAAGGGTCTTCAACTAATGAAAAACTGTTTTTT. Translating it yields CASSEGSSTNEKLFF.

The chain couples TRBV28 to TRBJ2-7, with TRBD2 matching 12 bases. The CDR3 has 14 residues. V shed 4 bases and J 6 bases; nucleotides not matched to a gene: 4. Germline CDR1 reads MDHEN; CDR2 reads SYDVKM. Here the CDR3 reads CASSSSGRALEQYF. The CDR3 nucleotides read TGTGCCAGCAGTTCTAGCGGGAGGGCCCTCGAGCAGTACTTC.

This chain connects TRBV29-1 to TRBJ2-5; the D is unclear. The tail of the sequence fits TRBJ2-7 better, so the J call may be wrong. Germline CDR1 and CDR2: SQVTM and ANQGSEA. This CDR3 spans 13 amino acids. CDR3 coding DNA: TGCAGCGTTTCCTCAGAGCGCCGTAACGAGCAGTACTTC. Residues: CSVSSERRNEQYF.

This rearrangement joins TRBV5-1 to TRBJ2-7, with 16 bases matching TRBD2. Germline CDR1 is SGHRS and CDR2 is YFSETQ. The junction had 14 bases not matched to a gene; V was cut back by 4 bases and J by 1 base. CDR3 length: 20 amino acids. CDR3 protein: CASSIGTSGRAPILSYEQYF. Here the CDR3 DNA reads TGCGCCAGCAGCATCGGGACTAGCGGGAGGGCTCCTATTCTATCCTACGAGCAGTACTTC.

The chain links TRBV6-1 to TRBJ2-5; TRBD2 matches 7 bases. V was clipped by 7 bases and J by 7 bases; unmatched bases: 9. Germline CDR1 reads MNHNS; CDR2 reads SASEGT. CDR3 length: 13 amino acids. This chain's CDR3 is CASKNDAGVTQYF. As DNA, the CDR3 is TGTGCCAGCAAGAATGACGCGGGGGTGACCCAGTACTTC.

This clone was seen just once. V usage is TRBV7-8 and J usage is TRBJ1-5, with 8 bases identical to TRBD1. Germline V CDR1 and CDR2: SGHVS, FQNEAQ. The CDR3 covers 17 residues. With V trimmed by 5 bases and J by 6 bases, 15 bases remained unmatched. The CDR3: CASSLGAAGGISQPQHF. The CDR3 bases are TGTGCCAGCAGCCTAGGGGCTGCAGGGGGCATTTCTCAGCCCCAGCATTTT.

On this clone: This sample includes further DNA sequences coding for the same CDR3. The CDR3 spells CASSPPSYEQYF. The CDR3 DNA follows: TGTGCCAGCTCACCACCTTCTTACGAGCAGTACTTC. The chain joins TRBV18 to TRBJ2-7; D call uncertain. Germline V CDR1 and CDR2: KGHSH, LQKENI. CDR3 length: 12 residues. Trimming cost V 0 bases and J 4 bases, with 4 bases left between them.

The J gene is TRBJ2-7, the V gene TRBV5-1; either TRBD1 or TRBD2 may fit D (5 bases each). Trimming removed 0 bases at V and 6 bases at J, with 16 bases between. The V gene's germline CDR1 is SGHRS and CDR2 YFSETQ. The CDR3 is 15 amino acids. CDR3 region: CASSLVLAQAAEQYF. The CDR3 DNA is TGCGCCAGCAGCTTGGTGCTAGCACAGGCAGCCGAGCAGTACTTC. The variable domain in full, completed from reference TRBV5-1 and TRBJ2-7, reads KAGVTQTPRYLIKTRGQQVTLSCSPISGHRSVSWYQQTPGQGLQFLFEYFSETQRNKGNFPGRFSGRQFSNSRSEMNVSTLELGDSALYLCASSLVLAQAAEQYFGPGTRLTVT.

A note on this clone: This CDR3 is also generated by other DNA sequences in the sample. This rearrangement joins TRBV5-1 to TRBJ2-7, with TRBD2 matching 7 bases. The CDR3 runs to 15 residues. V trimming: 1 base; J trimming: 3 bases; junction bases outside the gene matches: 7. Germline CDR1 reads SGHRS; CDR2 reads YFSETQ. The CDR3 sequence: CASSLLASGNYEQYF. The CDR3 DNA sequence: TGCGCCAGCAGCTTGCTGGCTAGCGGTAACTACGAGCAGTACTTC.

The gene calls are TRBV5-4 and TRBJ2-3; D remains unclear. Germline V gene lookup returns CDR1 SGHNT and CDR2 YYREEE (reference sequence). The ends were cut back, 4 bases at V and 2 bases at J, with 14 bases in the middle. The CDR3 spans 15 residues. CDR3 sequence reads: CASSQPGSNTDTQYF. The CDR3 DNA reads TGTGCCAGCAGCCAGCCCGGCTCTAACACAGATACGCAGTATTTT.

This chain links TRBV21-1 with TRBJ2-2; TRBD2, the table's D call, was not compared with the DNA. TRBV21-1 is marked as a pseudogene. The CDR3 spans 16 residues. The CDR3 region has the DNA TGTGCCAGCAGCAACCGGGGAGCCGGAAACACCGGGGAGCTGTTTTTT. Its protein is CASSNRGAGNTGELFF.

V and J are TRBV4-1 and TRBJ2-1; D might be TRBD2 (6 bases). Trimming cost V 1 base and J 6 bases, with 13 bases left between them. The CDR3 runs to 15 residues. Germline loops: CDR1 MGHRA, CDR2 YSYEKL. CDR3 in amino acids: CASSQGLALGNEQFF. The CDR3 DNA is TGCGCCAGCAGCCAAGGGCTAGCGTTAGGCAATGAGCAGTTCTTC.

The rearrangement uses TRBV5-1 and TRBJ2-7; TRBD2 agrees at 8 bases. The CDR3 sequence is 17 residues long. V trimming: 1 base; J trimming: 0 bases; junction bases outside the gene matches: 9. Germline loops: CDR1 SGHRS, CDR2 YFSETQ. The CDR3 nucleotides read TGCGCCAGCAGCTTGCGGGGTGCGGGAGGCACCTCCTACGAGCAGTACTTC. It codes for CASSLRGAGGTSYEQYF. The variable domain in full, completed from reference TRBV5-1 and TRBJ2-7, reads KAGVTQTPRYLIKTRGQQVTLSCSPISGHRSVSWYQQTPGQGLQFLFEYFSETQRNKGNFPGRFSGRQFSNSRSEMNVSTLELGDSALYLCASSLRGAGGTSYEQYFGPGTRLTVT.

The chain employs TRBV5-1 and TRBJ2-1; either TRBD1 or TRBD2 may fit D (5 bases each). The V end was cut by 4 bases, the J end by 2 bases, with 16 bases between. CDR3 length equals 16 residues. CDR1 and CDR2 from the germline V gene are SGHRS and YFSETQ. Written as DNA, the CDR3 is TGCGCCAGCAGCCTGACAGCCGGGACCACCTACAATGAGCAGTTCTTC. This sequence encodes CASSLTAGTTYNEQFF.

The rearrangement joins TRBV2 to TRBJ2-1; D call uncertain. This CDR3 contains 12 residues. Germline loops: CDR1 SNHLY, CDR2 FYNNEI. V was cut by 6 bases and J by 5 bases, with 8 bases left in between. CDR3 protein: CASRYADNEQFF. The CDR3 DNA follows: TGTGCCAGCAGATACGCAGACAATGAGCAGTTCTTC. Looking up the rest from reference TRBV2 and TRBJ2-1 gives the full variable domain: EPEVTQTPSHQVTQMGQEVILRCVPISNHLYFYWYRQILGQKVEFLVSFYNNEISEKSEIFDDQFSVERPDGSNFTLKIRSTKLEDSAMYFCASRYADNEQFFGPGTRLTVL.

The chain carries TRBV28 and TRBJ2-7; D gene ambiguous. Germline V lookup: CDR1 MDHEN, CDR2 SYDVKM. The CDR3 covers 15 residues. V was trimmed by 2 bases and J by 3 bases, leaving 14 bases between them. The CDR3 protein is CASSLGGGGIYEQYF. The CDR3 region has the DNA TGTGCCAGCAGTTTAGGTGGCGGTGGGATCTACGAGCAGTACTTC.

This chain's CDR3 is CASSLEIGQRGEQFF. The CDR3 bases are TGTGCCAGCAGCTTAGAAATTGGACAGAGAGGTGAGCAGTTCTTC. The rearrangement uses TRBV5-6 and TRBJ2-1, with D possibly matching TRBD1 (6 bases). V lost 2 bases and J lost 9, with 18 bases in between. This CDR3 contains 15 residues. Germline V gene sequence: CDR1 SGHDT, CDR2 YYEEEE.

The CDR3 spells CSVENRPYEQYF. CDR3 nucleotides: TGCAGCGTTGAAAACAGACCCTACGAGCAGTACTTC. The chain uses TRBV29-1 and TRBJ2-7; D unclear. Germline CDR1 and CDR2: SQVTM and ANQGSEA. V dropped 2 bases and J dropped 2 bases, with 7 bases sitting between them. This CDR3 region has 12 residues.

This clone occurred a few times. The rearrangement joins TRBV6-1 to TRBJ1-5; D perhaps matches TRBD1 (5 bases). The CDR3 is made up of 12 amino acids. Trimming took 9 bases from V and 2 from J, leaving 8 bases between them. Germline V CDR1 and CDR2: MNHNS, SASEGT. For the CDR3, the DNA is TGTGCCAGTTGGGACGGCAATCAGCCCCAGCATTTT. Protein sequence: CASWDGNQPQHF.

The chain couples TRBV27 to TRBJ2-3; TRBD2 aligns across 12 bases. V was clipped by 3 bases and J by 3 bases; unmatched bases: 10. The CDR3 spans 18 residues. Germline V CDR1 and CDR2: MNHEY, SMNVEV (reference sequence). The DNA for the CDR3 is TGTGCCAGCAGTTTGCGGCTAGCGGGAGGGGGGCGGACAGATACGCAGTATTTT. Translating it yields CASSLRLAGGGRTDTQYF.

The genes are TRBV7-2 and TRBJ2-1; D gene uncertain. The V gene's germline CDR1 is SGHTA and CDR2 FQGNSA. Trimming took 5 bases from V and 8 from J, leaving 19 bases between them. The CDR3 runs to 15 residues. This CDR3 is CASSLPWGDSHEQFF. CDR3 DNA: TGTGCCAGCAGCCTTCCATGGGGTGATAGCCATGAGCAGTTCTTC. Using reference TRBV7-2 and TRBJ2-1 for the parts outside the CDR3, the full variable domain is GAGVSQSPSNKVTEKGKDVELRCDPISGHTALYWYRQSLGQGLEFLIYFQGNSAPDKSGLPSDRFSAERTGGSVSTLTIQRTQQEDSAVYLCASSLPWGDSHEQFFGPGTRLTVL.

V and J are TRBV30 and TRBJ2-2, with TRBD1 matching over 9 bases. Per the germline V gene, CDR1 is GTSNPN and CDR2 is SVGIG (reference sequence). This CDR3 spans 13 amino acids. J lost 6 bases, V lost 3 bases, and 2 bases had no gene match. CDR3 protein: CAWSRDRAGELFF. CDR3 DNA: TGTGCCTGGAGCCGGGACAGGGCCGGGGAGCTGTTTTTT. The full variable domain, with the rest looked up from reference TRBV30 and TRBJ2-2, is SQTIHQWPATLVQPVGSPLSLECTVEGTSNPNLYWYRQAAGRGLQLLFYSVGIGQISSEVPQNLSASRPQDRQFILSSKKLLLSDSGFYLCAWSRDRAGELFFGEGSRLTVL.

Concerning this clone: Additional DNA sequences in this sample encode the identical CDR3. The chain joins TRBV6-5 to TRBJ2-5, with TRBD1 matching 7 bases. The length of the CDR3 is 14 residues. With 0 bases clipped from V and 4 bases from J, the junction kept 2 bases outside the gene matches. The germline V gene encodes CDR1 MNHEY and CDR2 SVGAGI. CDR3 region: CASSYSAGGETQYF. Here the CDR3 DNA reads TGTGCCAGCAGTTACTCGGCAGGGGGAGAGACCCAGTACTTC.

This chain connects TRBV15 to TRBJ1-1; D possibly corresponds to TRBD1 (5 bases). The CDR3 covers 15 residues. The V end lost 4 bases, the J end lost 0 bases, and 12 bases lay between the germline ends. Germline V gene lookup returns CDR1 LNHNV and CDR2 YYDKDF (reference sequence). The chain's CDR3 is CATSIPGTVNTEAFF. The CDR3 nucleotides are TGTGCCACCAGCATACCCGGGACGGTGAACACTGAAGCTTTCTTT.

V gene TRBV6-1 combines with J gene TRBJ1-5; 8 bases align to TRBD1. Per the germline V gene, CDR1 is MNHNS and CDR2 is SASEGT. The CDR3 length is 15 residues. Germline trimming cut 7 bases from V and 0 bases from J; bases unmatched to any gene: 5. Here the CDR3 reads CASKTGVGSNQPQHF. DNA of the CDR3: TGTGCCAGCAAGACAGGGGTGGGTAGCAATCAGCCCCAGCATTTT.

In its sample, this clone was seen a few times. J is TRBJ1-1 and V is TRBV4-2; D perhaps matches TRBD1 (5 bases). Looked up from germline, CDR1 is LGHNA and CDR2 is YNFKEQ. This CDR3 spans 18 amino acids. V shed 4 bases and J shed 4 bases, with 25 bases lying between them. Here the CDR3 reads CASSRSGHHLGLITEAFF. CDR3 sequence (DNA): TGTGCCAGCAGCCGATCGGGGCACCACTTAGGGTTGATCACTGAAGCTTTCTTT.